Each of the 16 T cell receptor beta chains below was sequenced from the same sample in a study of blood T cells in healthy people across ages (dated by TCRdb to between 2014 and 2017). Library preparation employed 5' RACE. The instrument was an Illumina HiSeq 2500. The second PCR ran for about 6 to 12 cycles and used a J-beta primer mix along with a sample-barcoded 5' primer. The public reads were quality trimmed at Q25 with fastp and then assembled into clones with MiXCR by TCRdb, keeping productive beta chains. When rows share a CDR3 protein, they turn into one entry using the most common DNA and genes. The sample contains about 1.5 million distinct CDR3 sequences, approximately 43% of them found a single time. The ten largest clones represent 4% of the sample. The specimen was blood. The receptors come from a young woman in good health.

This clonotype has a handful of counts. V is TRBV28 and J is TRBJ1-3, with D hard to call. The CDR3 length is 14 residues. The V and J ends lost 6 bases and 1 base respectively, with 10 bases between them. In germline, CDR1 is MDHEN, CDR2 SYDVKM. The CDR3 DNA follows: TGTGCCAGCAGGTTGGAAGGATCTGGAAACACCATATATTTT. This codes for CASRLEGSGNTIYF.

This chain links TRBV11-2 with TRBJ2-7; the D gene could be TRBD1 or TRBD2 (6 bases each). Germline lookup yields CDR1 SGHAT and CDR2 FQNNGV. The CDR3 consists of 15 residues. V was trimmed by 1 base and J by 4 bases, leaving 14 bases between them. CDR3 sequence: CASSLVIGGGYEQYF. The CDR3 region has the DNA TGTGCCAGCAGCTTAGTTATAGGGGGAGGATACGAGCAGTACTTC.

This clonotype has more than one count but fewer than ten. V and J are TRBV29-1 and TRBJ2-1; no clear D. The ends were cut back, 3 bases at V and 2 bases at J, with 11 bases in the middle. Germline CDR1 and CDR2: SQVTM and ANQGSEA. The CDR3 totals 14 residues. The CDR3 coding sequence is TGCAGCGTTGAGGACCGGGCGACCTACAATGAGCAGTTCTTC. Translation: CSVEDRATYNEQFF.

This clonotype came up many times. The chain carries TRBV7-2 and TRBJ2-7; 10 bases align to TRBD1. Germline-derived CDR1 and CDR2 are SGHTA and FQGNSA. The V and J ends lost 1 base and 5 bases, in that order; junction bases with no gene match: 8. The CDR3 extends over 16 amino acids. CDR3 region: CASSLVADRGRHEQYF. CDR3 nucleotides: TGTGCCAGCAGCTTAGTCGCAGACAGGGGGCGTCACGAGCAGTACTTC.

A few counts support this clonotype. The chain uses TRBV30 and TRBJ2-3; a weak D match, TRBD2 (6 bases). CDR1 and CDR2 from the germline V gene are GTSNPN and SVGIG (reference sequence). The CDR3 is 12 amino acids. CDR3 nucleotide sequence: TGTGCTCGGGACTCCGGCACAGATACGCAGTATTTT. Its translation: CARDSGTDTQYF.

This clonotype was seen only a few times. The J gene is TRBJ2-1, the V gene TRBV15; a weak D match, TRBD2 (6 bases). Germline V gives CDR1 LNHNV, CDR2 YYDKDF (reference sequence). The germline V and J ends were trimmed by 5 bases and 4 bases, with 9 bases remaining between them. This CDR3 comprises 13 residues. The CDR3 reads CATSYGRYNEQFF. The CDR3, as DNA: TGTGCCACCAGCTACGGGAGATACAATGAGCAGTTCTTC.

This clonotype occurred a few times. The chain couples TRBV10-2 to TRBJ2-2; D gene uncertain. Germline loops: CDR1 WSHSY, CDR2 SAAADI. Trimming cost V 3 bases and J 4 bases, with 6 bases left between them. This CDR3 contains 13 residues. In DNA, the CDR3 is TGCGCCAGCAGTGAATCCTTCACCGGGGAGCTGTTTTTT. Translating it yields CASSESFTGELFF.

This clonotype was seen a handful of times. The V gene is TRBV4-3, the J gene TRBJ2-3; 7 bases agree with TRBD1. Looked up from germline, CDR1 is LGHNA and CDR2 is YSLEER. The CDR3 totals 14 residues. V trimming: 5 bases; J trimming: 4 bases; junction bases outside the gene matches: 6. This chain's CDR3 is CASSIDRVADTQYF. The DNA for the CDR3 is TGCGCCAGCAGCATCGACAGGGTCGCAGATACGCAGTATTTT.

CDR3 nucleotides: TGTGCCAGCAGCCCCCGTTCGGGGGTTCAAGCTTTCTTT. It is translated as CASSPRSGVQAFF. V gene TRBV7-2 combines with J gene TRBJ1-1; D might be TRBD1 (5 bases). The CDR3 covers 13 residues. Germline V gene sequence: CDR1 SGHTA, CDR2 FQGNSA. The V gene lost 5 bases and the J gene lost 9 bases, with 16 bases spanning the gap.

The chain has TRBV5-1 and TRBJ2-1, with 12 bases aligning to TRBD2. The CDR3 is made up of 15 amino acids. V was clipped by 5 bases and J by 8 bases; unmatched bases: 8. The germline V gene has CDR1 SGHRS and CDR2 YFSETQ. DNA for the CDR3: TGCGCCAGCAGACAGACTAGCGGGAGAGAAGATGAGCAGTTCTTC. It yields the protein CASRQTSGREDEQFF.

In its sample, this clonotype was seen a few times. The junction departs from the called germline gene at one end, perhaps through a read error. The CDR3 here is CSAGDRGSGANVLTF. As DNA, the CDR3 is TGCAGTGCTGGAGACAGGGGAAGTGGGGCCAACGTCCTGACTTTC. The chain couples TRBV20-1 to TRBJ2-6; TRBD1 matches 8 bases. Germline V lookup: CDR1 DFQATT, CDR2 SNEGSKA (reference sequence). The CDR3 length is 15 residues.

V is TRBV6-1 and J is TRBJ2-4; a weak D match, TRBD2 (7 bases). The germline gives CDR1 MNHNS, CDR2 SASEGT. V lost 2 bases to trimming and J lost 2 bases, with 13 bases between them. This CDR3 contains 16 residues. DNA for the CDR3: TGTGCCAGCAGTGAAATAGGGGGACTACCCAAAAACATTCAGTACTTC. Amino acids: CASSEIGGLPKNIQYF.

V and J are TRBV6-2 or TRBV6-3 and TRBJ2-1; no reliable D call. Germline loops: CDR1 MNHEY, CDR2 SVGEGT. The CDR3 totals 14 residues. The V end was cut by 5 bases, the J end by 4 bases, with 12 bases between. The CDR3 loop is CASSNVDQYNEQFF. DNA of the CDR3: TGTGCCAGCAGTAACGTGGACCAGTACAATGAGCAGTTCTTC.

J is TRBJ1-2 and V is TRBV6-5; 10 positions match TRBD1. The CDR3 loop spans 17 amino acids. Germline CDR1 reads MNHEY; CDR2 reads SVGAGI. J lost 4 bases, V lost 2 bases, and 10 bases had no gene match. The CDR3 coding sequence is TGTGCCAGCAGTTACCTCTGGACAGGGGGGACTCTCTATGGCTACACCTTC. Its protein product is CASSYLWTGGTLYGYTF.

V is TRBV9 and J is TRBJ2-3; TRBD2 aligns across 7 bases. The CDR3 covers 14 residues. V dropped 0 bases and J dropped 6; count of bases not matched to a gene: 4. CDR1 SGDLS and CDR2 YYNGEE come from the germline V gene. In DNA, the CDR3 is TGTGCCAGCAGCGTAGGCGGGGGTGGTGATACGCAGTATTTT. Translation: CASSVGGGGDTQYF. Looking up the rest from reference TRBV9 and TRBJ2-3 gives the full variable domain: DSGVTQTPKHLITATGQRVTLRCSPRSGDLSVYWYQQSLDQGLQFLIQYYNGEERAKGNILERFSAQQFPDLHSELNLSSLELGDSALYFCASSVGGGGDTQYFGPGTRLTVL.

This clonotype was seen only a few times. The J gene is TRBJ1-4, the V gene TRBV7-2; 8 bases line up with TRBD1. The CDR3 has 14 residues. V lost 5 bases to trimming and J lost 5 bases; unmatched junction nucleotides: 4. CDR1 and CDR2 from the germline V gene are SGHTA and FQGNSA. CDR3 nucleotide sequence: TGTGCCAGCAGCCGGACAGGGTTAAATGAAAAACTGTTTTTT. It specifies CASSRTGLNEKLFF.